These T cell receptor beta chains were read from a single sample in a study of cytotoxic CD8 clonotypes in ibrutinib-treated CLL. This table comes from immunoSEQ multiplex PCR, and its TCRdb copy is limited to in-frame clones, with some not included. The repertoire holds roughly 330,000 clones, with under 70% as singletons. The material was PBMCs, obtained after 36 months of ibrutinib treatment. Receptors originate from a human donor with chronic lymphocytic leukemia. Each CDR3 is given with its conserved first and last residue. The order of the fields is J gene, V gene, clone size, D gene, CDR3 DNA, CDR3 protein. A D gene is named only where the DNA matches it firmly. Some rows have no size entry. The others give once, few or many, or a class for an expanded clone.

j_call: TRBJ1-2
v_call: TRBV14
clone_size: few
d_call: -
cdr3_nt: TGTGCCAGCAGCCCGAGGGCAGCCAGCCGTGGCTACACCTTC
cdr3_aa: CASSPRAASRGYTF

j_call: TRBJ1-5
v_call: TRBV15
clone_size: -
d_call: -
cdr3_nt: TGTGCCACCAGCAGAGATCGAGGGCCCCAGCATTTT
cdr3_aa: CATSRDRGPQHF

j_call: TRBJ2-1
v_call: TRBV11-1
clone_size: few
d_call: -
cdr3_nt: TGTGCCAGCAGCTTAGTCCCCTTGCGGGATAGCTATGAGCAGTTCTTC
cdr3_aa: CASSLVPLRDSYEQFF

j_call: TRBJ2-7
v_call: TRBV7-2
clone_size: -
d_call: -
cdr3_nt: TGTGCCAGCAGCTTAGGATCAGGCCTACTCCGGGGGTTGGAGCAGTACTTC
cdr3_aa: CASSLGSGLLRGLEQYF

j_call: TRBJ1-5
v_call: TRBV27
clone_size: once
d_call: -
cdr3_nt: TGTGCCAGCACCCGTTTTCAGCCCCAGCATTTT
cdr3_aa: CASTRFQPQHF

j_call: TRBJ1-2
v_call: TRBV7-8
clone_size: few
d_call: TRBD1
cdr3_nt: TGTGCCAGCAGCTTTTTTTCGACAGGGGGCGTCTATGGCTACACCTTC
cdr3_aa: CASSFFSTGGVYGYTF

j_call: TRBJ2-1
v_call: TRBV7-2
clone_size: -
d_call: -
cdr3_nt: TGTGCCAGCAGCCGACAGATCACGAGCTCCTACAATGAGCAGTTCTTC
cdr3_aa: CASSRQITSSYNEQFF

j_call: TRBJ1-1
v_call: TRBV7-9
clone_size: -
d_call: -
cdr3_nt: TGTGCCAGCAGTGGGACGGTGGCTACTGAAGCTTTCTTT
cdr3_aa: CASSGTVATEAFF

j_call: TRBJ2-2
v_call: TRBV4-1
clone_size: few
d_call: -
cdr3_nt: TGCGCCAGCAGCCACCGCCAGCAGGGACCCGGGGAGCTGTTTTTT
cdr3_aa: CASSHRQQGPGELFF

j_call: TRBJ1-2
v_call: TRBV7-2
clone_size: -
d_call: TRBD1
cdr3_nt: TGTGCCAGCAGCTCTCCCATACAGGGGCCAGCTAACTATGGCTACACCTTC
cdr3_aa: CASSSPIQGPANYGYTF